Listed below are T cell receptor beta chains from one sample, sequenced in a study of cytomegalovirus exposure and HLA in healthy donors. Clones were sequenced by immunoSEQ multiplex PCR, and TCRdb holds only the in-frame ones, with some missing. This sample has approximately 280,000 clones, with about 90% found just once. The sequencing input was PBMCs. Receptor source: a young woman in good health and CMV-seronegative. Both conserved end residues are part of each CDR3. The D gene is left open where the match is weak. The size field is filled for only some rows; it gives once, few, many or a size class.

>.|TRBV4-1|few|TRBJ1-1
TGCGCCAGCAGCCAAGATCAGGAGGGCACTGAAGCTTTCTTT
CASSQDQEGTEAFF
>.|TRBV5-1|.|TRBJ1-5
TGCGCCAGCAGCTTGGACGGCCGGGGGAATCAGCCCCAGCATTTT
CASSLDGRGNQPQHF
>.|TRBV5-1|.|TRBJ1-2
TGCGCCAGCAGCTTGAACACGGAGGGCTACACCTTC
CASSLNTEGYTF
>TRBD1|TRBV4-2|.|TRBJ1-6
TGTGCCAGCAGCCAGGGGACAGGGAACTCCTATAATTCACCCCTCCACTTT
CASSQGTGNSYNSPLHF
>.|TRBV7-9|.|TRBJ2-7
TGTGCCAGCAGCCCCCCCCGGGTCGTTGGCTCCTACGAGCAGTACTTC
CASSPPRVVGSYEQYF
>.|TRBV30|.|TRBJ1-3
TGTGCCTGGAGTGTAATGCAGTCCTTCTCTGGAAACACCATATATTTT
CAWSVMQSFSGNTIYF
>TRBD2|TRBV5-6|once|TRBJ2-1
TGTGCCAGCAGCCCGGGACTAGGGGTATCTGGTGAGCAGTTCTTC
CASSPGLGVSGEQFF
>.|TRBV25-1|.|TRBJ1-4
TGTGCCAGCAGTGAACGCAAGGGGCTTAATGAAAAACTGTTTTTT
CASSERKGLNEKLFF
>.|TRBV12-2|.|TRBJ1-4
TGTGCAAGTCGCTTATATACAAATGAAAAACTGTTTTTT
CASRLYTNEKLFF
>TRBD1|TRBV5-1|.|TRBJ2-7
TGCGCCAGCAGCTTGGGGATCCGGACAGGGATGTACGAGCAGTACTTC
CASSLGIRTGMYEQYF
>.|TRBV19|.|TRBJ1-2
TGTGCCAGTAGTACAGGCTTCGTCACGGGCTACACCTTC
CASSTGFVTGYTF
>TRBD2|TRBV2|.|TRBJ2-7
TGTGCCAGCGGGACTAGCGGGGGGTCTCCCTACGAGCAGTACTTC
CASGTSGGSPYEQYF
>TRBD2|TRBV9|.|TRBJ2-3
TGTGCCAGCAGCGTGGTCTCTCGGGTCCCCAGCGGGGGCCCCACAGATACGCAGTATTTT
CASSVVSRVPSGGPTDTQYF
>TRBD1|TRBV10-1|.|TRBJ1-6
TGCGCCAGCAGTCCAGGGGGAACTAATTCACCCCTCCACTTT
CASSPGGTNSPLHF
>.|TRBV7-3|.|TRBJ1-4
TGTGCCAGCAGCTTAGGAGTTACTAATGAAAAACTGTTTTTT
CASSLGVTNEKLFF
>TRBD2|TRBV9|.|TRBJ2-2
TGTGCCAGCAGCGTCTCCCTTCGACTAGCGGGGGGCTTCATGAACACCGGGGAGCTGTTTTTT
CASSVSLRLAGGFMNTGELFF
>TRBD1|TRBV5-1|.|TRBJ2-2
TGCGCCAGCAGCTTAATCCCCGGGACAGGGGACACCGGGGAGCTGTTTTTT
CASSLIPGTGDTGELFF
>TRBD2|TRBV5-1|.|TRBJ2-7
TGCGCCACCGGGGAGGGCAGCTCCTACGAGCAGTACTTC
CATGEGSSYEQYF
>.|TRBV7-9|.|TRBJ1-5
TGTGCCAGCAGCTTCGGACAGATCAATCAGCCCCAGCATTTT
CASSFGQINQPQHF
>.|TRBV19|.|TRBJ2-7
TGTGCCAGTTGCCCGGCGGACAGCGCCTACGAGCAGTACTTC
CASCPADSAYEQYF
>TRBD1|TRBV7-6|.|TRBJ1-1
TGTGCCAGCAGCGCTCGACAGGGGCTGAACACTGAAGCTTTCTTT
CASSARQGLNTEAFF
>.|TRBV10-3|.|TRBJ1-2
TGTGCCATCAGTGATGACAGGATCTATGGCTACACCTTC
CAISDDRIYGYTF
>.|TRBV18|.|TRBJ2-7
TGTGCCAGCTCACCTAGGGGTGGAGGGAGCAACGAGCAGTACTTC
CASSPRGGGSNEQYF
>.|TRBV30|.|TRBJ1-2
TGTGCCTGGAGTCCCCTAATTGAGGGACTGGGTGGCTACACCTTC
CAWSPLIEGLGGYTF
>.|TRBV27|.|TRBJ2-3
TGTGCCAGCCTAGGAGGGGGGGGGACGGATACGCAGTATTTT
CASLGGGGTDTQYF
>.|TRBV19|.|TRBJ2-2
TGTGCCAGTAGTCCTAGAAGTCCCGGGGAGCTGTTTTTT
CASSPRSPGELFF
>TRBD2|TRBV28|.|TRBJ2-3
TGTGCCAGCAGTTTGGGGGGGTCCTTCGGAGATACGCAGTATTTT
CASSLGGSFGDTQYF
>.|TRBV5-1|few|TRBJ2-7
TGCGCCAGCAGCTCGGGAATAACAGGGCTGGGAGAGCAGTACTTC
CASSSGITGLGEQYF
>.|TRBV5-6|.|TRBJ2-3
TGTGCCAGCAGCTTTGGGGGCGGCCGTGGAGATACGCAGTATTTT
CASSFGGGRGDTQYF
>.|TRBV19|.|TRBJ1-2
TGTGCCAGTAGTAATAGCTATGGCTACACCTTC
CASSNSYGYTF
>.|TRBV30|.|TRBJ2-1
TGTGCCTGGAGTGGGGCAGGGCCCAACAATGAGCAGTTCTTC
CAWSGAGPNNEQFF